This T cell receptor beta chain derives from a study of tumor-infiltrating lymphocytes in oesophageal squamous cell carcinoma. The CDR3 loop spans 14 amino acids. CDR1 is SGHRS and CDR2 is YFSETQ in the germline V gene. V was trimmed by 0 bases and J by 4 bases, leaving 10 bases between them. Using its own MiXCR run on the PCR reads, TCRdb lists one record per CDR3 protein. The table lists 15,000 to 20,000 distinct CDR3 sequences, roughly 41% of them singletons, with around an eighth in the top ten. In this sample, this clonotype is medium-sized. This sequence was found in a male donor with esophageal squamous cell carcinoma. The sample comprised normal esophageal tissue next to the tumor. The chain carries TRBV5-1 and TRBJ1-1; perhaps TRBD1 as D (6 bases). In nucleotides, the CDR3 is TGCGCCAGCAGCTTGGCGGGGGCGCTCACTGAAGCTTTCTTT. Translation gives CASSLAGALTEAFF.